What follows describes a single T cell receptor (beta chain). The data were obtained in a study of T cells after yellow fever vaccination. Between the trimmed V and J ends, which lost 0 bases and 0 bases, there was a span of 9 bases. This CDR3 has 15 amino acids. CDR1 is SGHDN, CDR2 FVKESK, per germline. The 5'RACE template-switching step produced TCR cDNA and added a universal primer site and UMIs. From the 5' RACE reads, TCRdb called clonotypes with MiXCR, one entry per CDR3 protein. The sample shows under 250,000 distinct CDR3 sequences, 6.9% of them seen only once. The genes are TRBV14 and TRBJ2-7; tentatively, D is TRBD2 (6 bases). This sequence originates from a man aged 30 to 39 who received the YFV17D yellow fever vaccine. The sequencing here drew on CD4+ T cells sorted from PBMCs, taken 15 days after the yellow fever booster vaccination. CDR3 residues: CASSQEGRSSYEQYF. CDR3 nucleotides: TGTGCCAGCAGCCAAGAAGGGAGGAGCTCCTACGAGCAGTACTTC.